A selection of T cell receptor beta chains follows, all from one sample in a study of blood T cell repertoires in COVID-19. The method was immunoSEQ multiplex PCR; TCRdb's version includes in-frame clones alone and lacks a portion of them. The data show about 220,000 clones, with about 85% seen just once and 4.5% to 5.5% held by the top ten. Sequenced input: peripheral blood. These receptors were obtained from a woman between 55 and 75 years old who had recovered from COVID-19. CDR3s include the opening cysteine and the closing phenylalanine or tryptophan. Fields, in order: CDR3 protein, CDR3 DNA, J gene, V gene, clone size, D gene. A D gene is named only where the DNA matches it firmly. The size entry is marked missing in some rows and otherwise reads once, few, many or a size class.

CDR3 protein: CASSIWQFNTIYF
CDR3 DNA: TGTGCCAGTAGTATTTGGCAGTTCAACACCATATATTTT
J gene: TRBJ1-3
V gene: TRBV19
clone size: -
D gene: -

CDR3 protein: CASSFSSGDYEQFF
CDR3 DNA: TGTGCCAGCAGCTTCTCTAGCGGGGACTATGAGCAGTTCTTC
J gene: TRBJ2-1
V gene: TRBV7-2
clone size: -
D gene: TRBD2

CDR3 protein: CATSRGVWATQYF
CDR3 DNA: TGTGCCACCAGCAGAGGGGTTTGGGCTACGCAGTATTTT
J gene: TRBJ2-3
V gene: TRBV15
clone size: -
D gene: -

CDR3 protein: CASSGSGDGYTF
CDR3 DNA: TGTGCCAGCTCAGGCTCGGGGGACGGCTACACCTTC
J gene: TRBJ1-2
V gene: TRBV12-3/TRBV12-4
clone size: -
D gene: -

CDR3 protein: CATSRDPGGGSEQYF
CDR3 DNA: TGTGCCACCAGCAGAGATCCGGGGGGGGGCTCCGAGCAGTACTTC
J gene: TRBJ2-7
V gene: TRBV15
clone size: -
D gene: TRBD2

CDR3 protein: CASSLTGADTEAFF
CDR3 DNA: TGTGCCAGCAGCTTAACAGGGGCTGACACTGAAGCTTTCTTT
J gene: TRBJ1-1
V gene: TRBV7-9
clone size: -
D gene: TRBD1

CDR3 protein: CASSATQGIRMNTEAFF
CDR3 DNA: TGCGCCAGCAGTGCAACTCAGGGTATCAGGATGAACACTGAAGCTTTCTTT
J gene: TRBJ1-1
V gene: TRBV10-1
clone size: -
D gene: -

CDR3 protein: CASSLVQGGTGELFF
CDR3 DNA: TGTGCTAGCAGCTTGGTTCAGGGAGGGACCGGGGAGCTGTTTTTT
J gene: TRBJ2-2
V gene: TRBV7-7
clone size: -
D gene: TRBD2

CDR3 protein: CASSRSAGRDLGYTF
CDR3 DNA: TGCGCCAGCAGCCGTAGCGCGGGTAGGGATCTTGGCTACACCTTC
J gene: TRBJ1-2
V gene: TRBV5-1
clone size: once
D gene: -

CDR3 protein: CATSDVPGQGYNEQYF
CDR3 DNA: TGTGCCACCAGTGATGTCCCGGGACAGGGTTACAACGAGCAGTACTTC
J gene: TRBJ2-7
V gene: TRBV24-1
clone size: few
D gene: TRBD1

CDR3 protein: CASTPGADRNQPQHF
CDR3 DNA: TGTGCCAGCACCCCAGGGGCAGATCGCAATCAGCCCCAGCATTTT
J gene: TRBJ1-5
V gene: TRBV16
clone size: few
D gene: -

CDR3 protein: CASSSGQGDTEAFF
CDR3 DNA: TGCGCCAGCAGCTCGGGACAGGGTGACACTGAAGCTTTCTTT
J gene: TRBJ1-1
V gene: TRBV5-1
clone size: -
D gene: TRBD1

CDR3 protein: CASSSGQVNEKLFF
CDR3 DNA: TGTGCCAGCAGCTCCGGACAGGTGAATGAAAAACTGTTTTTT
J gene: TRBJ1-4
V gene: TRBV5-8
clone size: -
D gene: TRBD1

CDR3 protein: CASSRPGQVAFF
CDR3 DNA: TGTGCCAGCAGTAGACCGGGACAGGTCGCTTTCTTT
J gene: TRBJ1-1
V gene: TRBV12-3/TRBV12-4
clone size: -
D gene: TRBD1

CDR3 protein: CASSLGGAQETQYF
CDR3 DNA: TGTGCCAGCAGCTTGGGGGGGGCCCAAGAGACCCAGTACTTC
J gene: TRBJ2-5
V gene: TRBV7-8
clone size: -
D gene: -

CDR3 protein: CASSRSVSSYNSPLHF
CDR3 DNA: TGTGCCAGTAGTAGATCAGTCAGCTCCTATAATTCACCCCTCCACTTT
J gene: TRBJ1-6
V gene: TRBV19
clone size: -
D gene: -

CDR3 protein: CASSRQGGTIYF
CDR3 DNA: TGTGCCAGCTCACGACAGGGGGGCACCATATATTTT
J gene: TRBJ1-3
V gene: TRBV18
clone size: -
D gene: TRBD1

CDR3 protein: CASNPGQGTHGYTF
CDR3 DNA: TGCGCCAGCAATCCGGGACAGGGGACCCATGGCTACACCTTC
J gene: TRBJ1-2
V gene: TRBV10-2
clone size: -
D gene: TRBD1

CDR3 protein: CASSLTSGSGRETQYF
CDR3 DNA: TGTGCCAGCAGCTTAACAAGTGGTAGCGGCCGGGAGACCCAGTACTTC
J gene: TRBJ2-5
V gene: TRBV7-2
clone size: -
D gene: -

CDR3 protein: CASSPGTGTEQFF
CDR3 DNA: TGTGCCAGCAGCCCCGGGACAGGGACTGAGCAGTTCTTC
J gene: TRBJ2-1
V gene: TRBV5-4
clone size: -
D gene: TRBD1

CDR3 protein: CASSQDGQGNQPQHF
CDR3 DNA: TGTGCCAGCAGCCAAGACGGACAGGGCAATCAGCCCCAGCATTTT
J gene: TRBJ1-5
V gene: TRBV3-1/TRBV3-2
clone size: -
D gene: TRBD1

CDR3 protein: CASSSRTGGYEQYF
CDR3 DNA: TGTGCCAGCAGCTCCCGGACAGGAGGTTACGAGCAGTACTTC
J gene: TRBJ2-7
V gene: TRBV7-8
clone size: -
D gene: TRBD1

CDR3 protein: CASSYRDRDQPQHF
CDR3 DNA: TGTGCCAGCAGTTACCGGGACAGGGATCAGCCCCAGCATTTT
J gene: TRBJ1-5
V gene: TRBV6-6
clone size: -
D gene: TRBD1

CDR3 protein: CASSHWDRGYGYTF
CDR3 DNA: TGTGCCAGCAGCCACTGGGACAGGGGTTATGGCTACACCTTC
J gene: TRBJ1-2
V gene: TRBV3-1/TRBV3-2
clone size: once
D gene: TRBD1

CDR3 protein: CASRLTMGTGDGASTDTQYF
CDR3 DNA: TGTGCCAGCAGACTAACTATGGGGACAGGCGACGGAGCTAGCACAGATACGCAGTATTTT
J gene: TRBJ2-3
V gene: TRBV2
clone size: -
D gene: TRBD1

CDR3 protein: CASLRGYSNQPQHF
CDR3 DNA: TGTGCCAGCCTGAGGGGGTATAGCAATCAGCCCCAGCATTTT
J gene: TRBJ1-5
V gene: TRBV6-5
clone size: -
D gene: -

CDR3 protein: CASSQVEEDTQYF
CDR3 DNA: TGCGCCAGCAGCCAAGTGGAGGAAGATACGCAGTATTTT
J gene: TRBJ2-3
V gene: TRBV4-3
clone size: -
D gene: -

CDR3 protein: CASSQLTGSYGYTF
CDR3 DNA: TGTGCCAGCAGCCAACTAACAGGTAGCTATGGCTACACCTTC
J gene: TRBJ1-2
V gene: TRBV3-1/TRBV3-2
clone size: once
D gene: -

CDR3 protein: CARNRGGEKLFF
CDR3 DNA: TGTGCCAGGAACAGGGGGGGTGAAAAACTGTTTTTT
J gene: TRBJ1-4
V gene: TRBV14
clone size: -
D gene: TRBD1

CDR3 protein: CASSRGQRTYEQYF
CDR3 DNA: TGCGCCAGCAGCAGGGGACAGCGAACCTACGAGCAGTACTTC
J gene: TRBJ2-7
V gene: TRBV4-1
clone size: -
D gene: TRBD1

CDR3 protein: CASSWGQNTEAFF
CDR3 DNA: TGTGCCAGCAGCTGGGGACAGAACACTGAAGCTTTCTTT
J gene: TRBJ1-1
V gene: TRBV7-3
clone size: few
D gene: -

CDR3 protein: CASSRLLAGNYNEQFF
CDR3 DNA: TGCGCCAGCAGCCGTTTACTAGCGGGGAACTACAATGAGCAGTTCTTC
J gene: TRBJ2-1
V gene: TRBV5-1
clone size: -
D gene: TRBD2

CDR3 protein: CASSRRLAAQETQYF
CDR3 DNA: TGTGCCAGCAGCCGGAGACTAGCGGCACAAGAGACCCAGTACTTC
J gene: TRBJ2-5
V gene: TRBV3-1/TRBV3-2
clone size: -
D gene: TRBD2

CDR3 protein: CASSDEGGQPQHF
CDR3 DNA: TGTGCCAGCAGTGATGAGGGAGGCCAGCCCCAGCATTTT
J gene: TRBJ1-5
V gene: TRBV2
clone size: -
D gene: -

CDR3 protein: CASSSQRGTDTQYF
CDR3 DNA: TGCGCCAGCAGCTCGCAGCGGGGGACAGATACGCAGTATTTT
J gene: TRBJ2-3
V gene: TRBV5-1
clone size: -
D gene: TRBD2

CDR3 protein: CASSDTGTSGGIYNEQFF
CDR3 DNA: TGTGCCAGCAGTGACACCGGGACTAGCGGGGGGATCTACAATGAGCAGTTCTTC
J gene: TRBJ2-1
V gene: TRBV6-4
clone size: -
D gene: TRBD2

CDR3 protein: CSASTDPLNQPQHF
CDR3 DNA: TGCAGTGCTAGTACAGACCCGCTCAATCAGCCCCAGCATTTT
J gene: TRBJ1-5
V gene: TRBV20-1
clone size: -
D gene: -

CDR3 protein: CASSLPGHYGGYTF
CDR3 DNA: TGTGCCAGCTCGCTCCCGGGACACTACGGGGGCTACACCTTC
J gene: TRBJ1-2
V gene: TRBV18
clone size: -
D gene: -

CDR3 protein: CASSQESGYTF
CDR3 DNA: TGTGCCAGCAGCCAAGAGAGTGGCTACACCTTC
J gene: TRBJ1-2
V gene: TRBV3-1/TRBV3-2
clone size: once
D gene: -

CDR3 protein: CASSLRTGTRSYNEQFF
CDR3 DNA: TGTGCCAGCAGCTTGCGAACAGGGACCCGCTCCTACAATGAGCAGTTCTTC
J gene: TRBJ2-1
V gene: TRBV5-6
clone size: -
D gene: -